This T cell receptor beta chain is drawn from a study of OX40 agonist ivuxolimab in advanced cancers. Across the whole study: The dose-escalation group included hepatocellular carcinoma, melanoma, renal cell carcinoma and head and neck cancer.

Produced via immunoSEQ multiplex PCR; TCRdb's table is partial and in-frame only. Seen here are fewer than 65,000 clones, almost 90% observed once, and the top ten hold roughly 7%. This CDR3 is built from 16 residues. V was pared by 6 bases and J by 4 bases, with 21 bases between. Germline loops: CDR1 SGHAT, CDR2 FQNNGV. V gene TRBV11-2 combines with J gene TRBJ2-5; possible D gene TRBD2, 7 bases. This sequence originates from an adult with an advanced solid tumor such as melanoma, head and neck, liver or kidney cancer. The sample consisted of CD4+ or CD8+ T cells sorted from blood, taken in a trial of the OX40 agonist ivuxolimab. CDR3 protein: CASSSSVGGPLETQYF. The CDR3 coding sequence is TGTGCCAGCAGTAGCTCGGTCGGGGGGCCGTTAGAGACCCAGTACTTC.